Detailed here is one TCR beta chain. Methods used by the authors: The assay estimated nucleated cells by amplifying reference gene primers. Assay used: immunoSEQ multiplex PCR; TCRdb lists only in-frame clones, some missing. V and J calls and clone size come straight from that table; D and trimming were deduced from the DNA. The top ten clones hold 8% to 10% of a sample with about 72,000 clones, over 85% of them seen once. This sample was taken from a study of blood T cell repertoires in COVID-19. Study in general: Some COVID-19 samples were acute and others convalescent; all came from the United States, Italy and Spain. PBMCs, B-cell-depleted T cells, or T cells were the source of the cDNA or gDNA that made up the material.

J lost 1 base, V lost 11 bases, and 8 bases had no gene match. Germline V lookup: CDR1 ENHRY, CDR2 SYGVKD. The CDR3 has 13 residues. This clonotype was sampled from a human donor in a cohort sampled during active COVID-19. The chain links TRBV10-3 to TRBJ2-7, with 7 positions matching TRBD1. The sequencing sample was made of peripheral blood. This CDR3 is CAARGQPSYEQYF. The CDR3 DNA reads as TGTGCCGCCAGGGGACAGCCTTCCTACGAGCAGTACTTC.